This T cell receptor beta chain was sequenced during a study of T cell changes during pregnancy in multiple sclerosis. CDR1 and CDR2 (germline): GTSNPN, SVGIG (reference sequence). V was trimmed by 4 bases and J by 6 bases, leaving 13 bases between them. The length of the CDR3 is 13 residues. Profiled with immunoSEQ multiplex PCR; TCRdb holds only in-frame clones, not every one. The table has tens of thousands of clones, roughly 90% seen once. This chain uses TRBV30 with TRBJ1-5, with D possibly TRBD1 on 6 matching bases. Sequenced material: peripheral blood, taken in the second trimester of pregnancy. The sequence was obtained from a female donor with multiple sclerosis, enrolled in a pregnancy study. This CDR3 is CAWTEQGTQPQHF. The CDR3 bases are TGTGCCTGGACCGAACAGGGCACTCAGCCCCAGCATTTT.